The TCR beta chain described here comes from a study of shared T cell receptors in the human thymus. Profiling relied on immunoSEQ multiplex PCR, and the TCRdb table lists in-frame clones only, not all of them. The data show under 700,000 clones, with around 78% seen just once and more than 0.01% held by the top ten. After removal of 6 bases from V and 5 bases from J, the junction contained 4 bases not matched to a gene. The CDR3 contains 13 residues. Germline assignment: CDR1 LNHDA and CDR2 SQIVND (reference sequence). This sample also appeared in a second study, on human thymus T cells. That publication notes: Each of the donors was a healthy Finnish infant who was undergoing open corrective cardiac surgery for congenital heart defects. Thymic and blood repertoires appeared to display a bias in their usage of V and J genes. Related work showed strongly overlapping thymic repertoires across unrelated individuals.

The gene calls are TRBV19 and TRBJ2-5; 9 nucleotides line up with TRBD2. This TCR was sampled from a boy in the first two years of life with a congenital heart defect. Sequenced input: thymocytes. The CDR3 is CASRGLADETQYF. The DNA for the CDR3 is TGTGCCAGTAGGGGACTAGCAGATGAGACCCAGTACTTC.